This T cell receptor (beta chain) was sequenced in a study of vaccination effects on CD4 cells after COVID-19. After expansion with viral peptide pools in the ViraFEST assay, antigen-specific CD4+ T cells were sequenced. Following 10 days of culture, CD4+ T cells were isolated. Of the BNT162b2 and mRNA-1273 vaccines, participants received two doses of one or the other. About this clone itself: Antigen unknown.

The method was immunoSEQ multiplex PCR; TCRdb's version includes in-frame clones alone and lacks a portion of them. This sample has approximately 31,000 clones, with approximately 76% found just once. The CDR3 is 14 residues long. V was cut by 1 base and J by 2 bases, with 9 bases left in between. Germline V gives CDR1 SGHKS, CDR2 YYEKEE (reference sequence). The rearrangement uses TRBV5-5 and TRBJ1-1, with D uncertain. The source of this sequence is a human donor who received a COVID-19 vaccine. Sample: CD4+ T cells from PBMCs cultured with HCoV-229E spike peptides, taken after COVID-19 vaccination. Here the CDR3 reads CASSLWAVNTEAFF. The CDR3 DNA reads as TGTGCCAGCAGCTTGTGGGCAGTCAACACTGAAGCTTTCTTT.